This T cell receptor (beta chain) stems from a study of T cells in localized non-small cell lung cancer. The study's findings and limits: Density of T cells in blood, when higher, went with longer overall survival. Sequencing was limited to one tumor region, leaving the possibility of heterogeneity open. For the top 100 tumor clones, a median about 50 also appeared in adjacent lung. The greatest T cell clonality was found in uninvolved adjacent lung (higher than in tumor).

About this clone: Antigen unknown.

The CDR3 length is 16 residues. Germline lookup yields CDR1 SGHRS and CDR2 YFSETQ. V gave up 3 bases and J gave up 1 base, with 13 bases separating them. The table came from immunoSEQ multiplex PCR; TCRdb's copy has only in-frame clones and leaves some out. The data contain approximately 140,000 clones, around 90% of them seen just once; the ten biggest clones take up about 1.5%. This receptor was obtained from a female donor older than 55 with stage I lung adenocarcinoma. The source material was peripheral blood, sampled before any cancer treatment. The chain links TRBV5-1 to TRBJ2-2; D remains unclear. The CDR3 sequence: CASSSTPGGNTGELFF. The CDR3 nucleotides read TGCGCCAGCAGCTCGACCCCTGGCGGGAACACCGGGGAGCTGTTTTTT.